This T cell receptor beta chain was observed in a study of T cell repertoires in cytomegalovirus infection. Turning to the study itself: Public TCR beta signatures were indicative of both CMV infection and a matching HLA type.

Whole-study findings and limits: CMV-specific HLA-C-restricted TCR beta clonotypes dominated the ex vivo response.

In TCRdb, the reads were re-called with MiXCR into one record per CDR3 protein. The sample gives a few hundred thousand distinct CDR3 sequences, around 25% of which show up once; about 14% is in the top ten. Germline-derived CDR1 and CDR2 are SGHDT and YYEEEE. Trimming took 5 bases from V and 3 from J, leaving 9 bases between them. The CDR3 covers 13 residues. To note about this clonotype: The antigen remains unidentified.

This TCR derives from a human donor in good health (CMV status not recorded). Some clones in this sample may be carry-over from other donors' samples. The sequences come from cultured PBMCs, collected from culture after CMV antigen stimulation. The V and J genes are TRBV5-6 and TRBJ1-5; D ambiguous. The CDR3: CASSFGPNQPQHF. CDR3 in DNA: TGTGCCAGCAGTTTTGGGCCCAATCAGCCCCAGCATTTT.